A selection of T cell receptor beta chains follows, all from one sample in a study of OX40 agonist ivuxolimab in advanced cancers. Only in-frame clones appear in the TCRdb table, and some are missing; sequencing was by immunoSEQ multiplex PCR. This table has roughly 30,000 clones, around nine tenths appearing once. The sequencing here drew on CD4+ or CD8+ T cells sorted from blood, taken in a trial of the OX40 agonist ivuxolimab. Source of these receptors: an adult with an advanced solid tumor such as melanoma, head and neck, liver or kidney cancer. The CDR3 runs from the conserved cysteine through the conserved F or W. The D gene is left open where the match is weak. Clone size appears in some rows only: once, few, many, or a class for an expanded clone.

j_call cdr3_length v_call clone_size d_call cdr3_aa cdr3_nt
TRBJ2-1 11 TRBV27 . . CASISGDEQFF TGTGCCAGCATAAGCGGTGATGAGCAGTTCTTC
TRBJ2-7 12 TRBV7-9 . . CASGPLSDEQYF TGTGCCAGCGGGCCCTTAAGTGACGAGCAGTACTTC
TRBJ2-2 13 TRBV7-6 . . CASSLVGPGELFF TGTGCCAGCAGCTTAGTAGGTCCCGGGGAGCTGTTTTTT
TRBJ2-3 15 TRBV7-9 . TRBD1 CASSPPGTGADTQYF TGTGCCAGCAGCCCACCCGGGACAGGGGCCGATACGCAGTATTTT
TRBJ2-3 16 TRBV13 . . CASSLARLGSTDTQYF TGTGCCAGCAGCCTTGCCCGACTTGGGAGCACAGATACGCAGTATTTT
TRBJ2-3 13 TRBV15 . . CATSRGATAVQYF TGTGCCACCAGCAGGGGTGCGACAGCAGTTCAGTATTTT
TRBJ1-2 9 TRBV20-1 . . CRAFYGYTF TGCCGGGCCTTCTATGGCTACACCTTC
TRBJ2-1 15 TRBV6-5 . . CASSLGGGSYNEQFF TGTGCCAGCAGCCTAGGGGGGGGCTCCTACAATGAGCAGTTCTTC
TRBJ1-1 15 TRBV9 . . CASSVVGGGYTEAFF TGTGCCAGCAGCGTAGTTGGGGGAGGTTATACTGAAGCTTTCTTT
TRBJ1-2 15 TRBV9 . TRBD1 CASSVGQGPNYGYTF TGTGCCAGCAGCGTTGGACAGGGGCCTAACTATGGCTACACCTTC
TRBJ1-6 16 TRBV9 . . CASRREGSSYNSPLHF TGTGCCAGCAGACGTGAGGGGAGCTCCTATAATTCACCCCTCCACTTT
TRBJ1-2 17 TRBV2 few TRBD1 CASSEGTGGVTGYGYTF TGTGCCAGCAGTGAAGGGACAGGGGGCGTCACCGGGTATGGCTACACCTTC
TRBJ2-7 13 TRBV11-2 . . CASSFSQSYEQYF TGTGCCAGCAGCTTTAGCCAGTCCTACGAGCAGTACTTC
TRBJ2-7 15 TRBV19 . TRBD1 CASSIRGTATYEQYF TGTGCCAGTAGTATACGTGGGACAGCCACCTACGAGCAGTACTTC
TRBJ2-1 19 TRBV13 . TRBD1 CASSLEDGRQGSSYNEQFF TGTGCCAGCAGCTTAGAGGATGGGAGACAGGGGTCCTCCTACAATGAGCAGTTCTTC
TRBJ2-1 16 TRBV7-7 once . CASSLGRVGTYNEQFF TGTGCCAGCAGTTTAGGGCGGGTTGGGACTTACAATGAGCAGTTCTTC
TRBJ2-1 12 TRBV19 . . CASSIGVDEQFF TGTGCCAGTAGTATCGGCGTCGATGAGCAGTTCTTC
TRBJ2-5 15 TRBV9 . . CASSADQGGQETQYF TGTGCCAGCAGCGCGGACCAGGGGGGACAAGAGACCCAGTACTTC
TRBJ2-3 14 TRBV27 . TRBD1 CASSSTGVGPLQYF TGTGCCAGCAGTTCCACAGGGGTTGGCCCTCTACAGTATTTT
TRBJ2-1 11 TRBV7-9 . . CASSTSSEQFF TGTGCCAGCAGTACGTCTAGTGAGCAGTTCTTC
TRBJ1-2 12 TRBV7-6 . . CASSRGGYGYTF TGTGCCAGCAGCCGAGGGGGTTATGGCTACACCTTC
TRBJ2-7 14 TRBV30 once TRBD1 CASNWDRGLDEQYF TGTGCCTCGAACTGGGACAGGGGGCTGGACGAGCAGTACTTC
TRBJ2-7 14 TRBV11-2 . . CASSSGTRPYEQYF TGTGCCAGCAGCTCCGGGACCCGCCCCTACGAGCAGTACTTC
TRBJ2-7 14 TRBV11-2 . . CASSSTESSYEQYF TGTGCCAGCAGCTCTACGGAGAGCTCCTACGAGCAGTACTTC
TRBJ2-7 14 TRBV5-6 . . CASSLTGLTYEQYF TGTGCCAGCAGCCTAACAGGGCTTACCTACGAGCAGTACTTC
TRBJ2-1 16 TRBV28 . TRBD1 CASSQPGQGAGNEQFF TGTGCCAGCAGTCAACCGGGACAGGGGGCAGGCAATGAGCAGTTCTTC
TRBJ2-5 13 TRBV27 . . CASSSFGQETQYF TGTGCCAGCAGCAGTTTCGGCCAAGAGACCCAGTACTTC
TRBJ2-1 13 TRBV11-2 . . CASSSSGISEQFF TGTGCCAGCAGCTCCTCAGGGATAAGTGAGCAGTTCTTC